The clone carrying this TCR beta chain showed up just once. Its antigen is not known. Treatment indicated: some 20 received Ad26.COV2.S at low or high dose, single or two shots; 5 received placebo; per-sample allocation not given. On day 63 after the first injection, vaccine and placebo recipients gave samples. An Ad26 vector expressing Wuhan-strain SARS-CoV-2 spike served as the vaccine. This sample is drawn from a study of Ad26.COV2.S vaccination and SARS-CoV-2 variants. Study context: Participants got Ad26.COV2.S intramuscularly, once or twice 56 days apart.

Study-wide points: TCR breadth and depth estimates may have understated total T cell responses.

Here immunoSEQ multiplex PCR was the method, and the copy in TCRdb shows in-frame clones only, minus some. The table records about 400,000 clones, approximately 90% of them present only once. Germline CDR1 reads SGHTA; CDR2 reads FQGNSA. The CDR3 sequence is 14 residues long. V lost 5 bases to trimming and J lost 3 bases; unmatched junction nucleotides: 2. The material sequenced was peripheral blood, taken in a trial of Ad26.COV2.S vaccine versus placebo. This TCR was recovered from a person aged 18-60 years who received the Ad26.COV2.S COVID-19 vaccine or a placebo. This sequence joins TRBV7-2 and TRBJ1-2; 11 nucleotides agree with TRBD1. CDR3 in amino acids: CASSGGQGDYGYTF. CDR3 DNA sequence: TGTGCCAGCAGCGGGGGACAGGGGGACTATGGCTACACCTTC.